This T cell receptor (beta chain) comes out of a study of cytomegalovirus exposure and HLA in healthy donors. Study at large: A subsequent analysis stated that the 120 or so validation repertoires were run on the same platform as the roughly 700 first-cohort repertoires.

Produced via immunoSEQ multiplex PCR; TCRdb's table is partial and in-frame only. This table has about 330,000 clones, roughly 85% appearing once. Concerning this clone itself: Its antigen is undetermined.

This CDR3 comprises 19 residues. V lost 4 bases to trimming and J lost 3 bases; unmatched junction nucleotides: 20. Germline CDR1 SGHDT, CDR2 YYEEEE. Study-wide findings and caveats: Specificity for CMV antigens was confirmed in vitro for three of the CMV-associated chains.

The chain recombines TRBV5-6 with TRBJ2-7; 9 nucleotides line up with TRBD2. The TCR sequence derives from a woman aged 18-30 years in good health and CMV-seronegative. The sequenced material came from PBMCs. CDR3 DNA sequence: TGTGCCAGCAGCAGCACAGGGATTCAGCGGGAGGTTGGTTTCTACGAGCAGTACTTC. The encoded protein is CASSSTGIQREVGFYEQYF.